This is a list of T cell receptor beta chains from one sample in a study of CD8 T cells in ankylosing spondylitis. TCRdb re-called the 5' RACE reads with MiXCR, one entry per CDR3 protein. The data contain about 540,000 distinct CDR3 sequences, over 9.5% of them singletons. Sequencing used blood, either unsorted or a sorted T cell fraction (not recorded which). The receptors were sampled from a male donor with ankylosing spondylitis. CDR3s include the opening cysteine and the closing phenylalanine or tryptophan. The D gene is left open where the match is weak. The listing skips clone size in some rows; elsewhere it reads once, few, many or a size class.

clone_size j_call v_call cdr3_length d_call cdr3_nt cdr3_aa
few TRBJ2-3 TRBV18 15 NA TGTGCCAGCTCACCGGACGGCCCGGGGACAGATACGCAGTATTTT CASSPDGPGTDTQYF
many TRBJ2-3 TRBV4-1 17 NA TGCGCCAGCAGCCAATATCCCAGCACCTCTAGCACAGATACGCAGTATTTT CASSQYPSTSSTDTQYF
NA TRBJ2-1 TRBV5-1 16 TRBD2 TGCGCCAGCAGCTTCGGACTAGCGAGGCCCTACAATGAGCAGTTCTTC CASSFGLARPYNEQFF
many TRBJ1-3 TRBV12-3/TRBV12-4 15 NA TGTGCCAGCAGGCCTTGGGCATCCACAGGAAACACCATATATTTT CASRPWASTGNTIYF
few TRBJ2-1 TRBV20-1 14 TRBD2 TGCAGTGCCAGGGAGGGAGGGCCAGGCAATGAGCAGTTCTTC CSAREGGPGNEQFF
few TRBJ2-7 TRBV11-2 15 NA TGTGCCAGCAGCCCCTCCAAGGGCCTCTCTCTCGAGCAGTACTTC CASSPSKGLSLEQYF
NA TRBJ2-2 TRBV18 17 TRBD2 TGTGCCAGCTCACCACCGGGCGGGAGTATCGACACCGGGGAGCTGTTTTTT CASSPPGGSIDTGELFF
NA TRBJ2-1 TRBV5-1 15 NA TGCGCCAGCAGCTTGGAGGCAGGGTCTCCGGATGAGCAGTTCTTC CASSLEAGSPDEQFF
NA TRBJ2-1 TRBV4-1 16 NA TGCGCCAGCAGCCACTCTGAAAAGGGTGCCTACAATGAGCAGTTCTTC CASSHSEKGAYNEQFF
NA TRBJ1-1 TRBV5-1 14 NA TGCGCCAGCAGCATGGAAGTGGGGAGGACTGAAGCTTTCTTT CASSMEVGRTEAFF
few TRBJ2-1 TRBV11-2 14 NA TGTGCCAGCAGCCTTGGGACCTGGGCTAATGAGCAGTTCTTC CASSLGTWANEQFF
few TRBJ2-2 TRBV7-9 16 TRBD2 TGTGCCAGCAGCTTCGGGAGGGGCACGAACACCGGGGAGCTGTTTTTT CASSFGRGTNTGELFF
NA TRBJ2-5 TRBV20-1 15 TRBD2 TGCAGTGCTGCCCAGGGAGGGCCGCCTCGGGAGACCCAGTACTTC CSAAQGGPPRETQYF
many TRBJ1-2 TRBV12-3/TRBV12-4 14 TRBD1 TGTGCCAGCAGATGGACAGGAACCTACTATGGCTACACCTTC CASRWTGTYYGYTF